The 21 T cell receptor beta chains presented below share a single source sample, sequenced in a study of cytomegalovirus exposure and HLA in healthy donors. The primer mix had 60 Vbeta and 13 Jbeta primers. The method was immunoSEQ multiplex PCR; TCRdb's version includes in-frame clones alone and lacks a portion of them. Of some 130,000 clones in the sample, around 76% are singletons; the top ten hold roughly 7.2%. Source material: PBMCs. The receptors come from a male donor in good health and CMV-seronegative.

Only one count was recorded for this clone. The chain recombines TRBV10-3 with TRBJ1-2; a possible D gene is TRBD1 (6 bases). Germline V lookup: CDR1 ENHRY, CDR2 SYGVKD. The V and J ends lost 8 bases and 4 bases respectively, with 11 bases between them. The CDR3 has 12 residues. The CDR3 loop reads CAIGDTSYGYTF. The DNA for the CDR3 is TGTGCCATCGGGGACACATCCTATGGCTACACCTTC.

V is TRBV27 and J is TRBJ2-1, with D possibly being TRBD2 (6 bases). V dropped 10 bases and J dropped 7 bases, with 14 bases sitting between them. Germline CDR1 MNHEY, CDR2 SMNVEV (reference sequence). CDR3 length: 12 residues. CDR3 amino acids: CATMEGVNEQFF. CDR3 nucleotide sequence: TGTGCCACCATGGAGGGTGTGAATGAGCAGTTCTTC.

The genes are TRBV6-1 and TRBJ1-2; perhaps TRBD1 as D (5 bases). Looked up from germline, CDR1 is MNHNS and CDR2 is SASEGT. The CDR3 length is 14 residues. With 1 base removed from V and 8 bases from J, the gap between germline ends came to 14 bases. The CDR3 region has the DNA TGTGCCAGCAGTGAAGGGGAGGGGAGGCGAGGCTACACCTTC. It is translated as CASSEGEGRRGYTF.

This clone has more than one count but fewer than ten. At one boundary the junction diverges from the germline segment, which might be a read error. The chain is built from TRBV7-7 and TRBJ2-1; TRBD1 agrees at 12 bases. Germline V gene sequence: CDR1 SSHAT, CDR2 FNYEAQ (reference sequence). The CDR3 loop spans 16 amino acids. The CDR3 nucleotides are TGTGCTAGCAGCGCAAAGATGGGACAGGGGGCCAATGAGCAGTTCTTC. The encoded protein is CASSAKMGQGANEQFF.

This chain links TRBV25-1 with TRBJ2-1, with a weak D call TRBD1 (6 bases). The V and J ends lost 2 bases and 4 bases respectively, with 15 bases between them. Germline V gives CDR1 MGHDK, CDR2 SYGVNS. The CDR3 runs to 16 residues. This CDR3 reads CASSEGAGALYNEQFF. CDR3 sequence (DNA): TGTGCCAGCAGTGAAGGTGCAGGGGCTTTATACAATGAGCAGTTCTTC.

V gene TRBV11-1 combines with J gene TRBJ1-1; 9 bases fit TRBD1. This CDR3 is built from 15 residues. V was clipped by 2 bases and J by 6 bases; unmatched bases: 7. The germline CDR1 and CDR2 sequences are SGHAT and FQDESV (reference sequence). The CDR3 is CASSLTGGAYAEAFF. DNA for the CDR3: TGTGCCAGCAGCTTAACAGGGGGCGCGTACGCTGAAGCTTTCTTT.

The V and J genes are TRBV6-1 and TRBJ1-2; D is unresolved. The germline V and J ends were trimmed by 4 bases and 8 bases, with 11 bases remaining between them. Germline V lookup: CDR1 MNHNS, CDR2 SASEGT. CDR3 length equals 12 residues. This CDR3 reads CASSGRLGGYTF. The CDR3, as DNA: TGTGCCAGCAGTGGGAGACTCGGAGGCTACACCTTC.

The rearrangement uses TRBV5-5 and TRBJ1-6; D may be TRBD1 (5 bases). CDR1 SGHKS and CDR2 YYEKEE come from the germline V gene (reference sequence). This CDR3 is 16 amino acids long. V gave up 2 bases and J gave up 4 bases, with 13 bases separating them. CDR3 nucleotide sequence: TGTGCCAGCAGCTTAGTAGGGGTGGGTTATAATTCACCCCTCCACTTT. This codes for CASSLVGVGYNSPLHF.

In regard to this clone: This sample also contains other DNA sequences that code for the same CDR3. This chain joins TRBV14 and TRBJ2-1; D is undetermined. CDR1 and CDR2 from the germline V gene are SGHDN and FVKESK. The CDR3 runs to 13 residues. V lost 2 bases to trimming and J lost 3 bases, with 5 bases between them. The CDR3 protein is CASSQRLYNEQFF. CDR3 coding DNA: TGTGCCAGCAGCCAACGTCTCTACAATGAGCAGTTCTTC.

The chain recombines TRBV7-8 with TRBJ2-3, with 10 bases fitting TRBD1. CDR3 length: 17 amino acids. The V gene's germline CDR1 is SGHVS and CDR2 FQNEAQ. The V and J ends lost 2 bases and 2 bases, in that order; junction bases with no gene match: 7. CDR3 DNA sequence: TGTGCCAGCAGCTTATTGGCGGGACAGGGGAACACAGATACGCAGTATTTT. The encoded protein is CASSLLAGQGNTDTQYF.

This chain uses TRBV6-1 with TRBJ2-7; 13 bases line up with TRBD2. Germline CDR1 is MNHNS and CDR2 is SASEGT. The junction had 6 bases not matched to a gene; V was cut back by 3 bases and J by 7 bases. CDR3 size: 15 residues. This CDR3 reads CASSEPGLAGVEQYF. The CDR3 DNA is TGTGCCAGCAGTGAGCCCGGACTAGCGGGAGTAGAGCAGTACTTC.

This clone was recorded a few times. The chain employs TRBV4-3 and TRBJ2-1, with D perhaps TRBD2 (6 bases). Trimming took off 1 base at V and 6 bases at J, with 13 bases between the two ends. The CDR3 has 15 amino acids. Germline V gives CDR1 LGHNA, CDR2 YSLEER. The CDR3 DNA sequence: TGCGCCAGCAGCCAAGCCGCGACCGGGGGCAATGAGCAGTTCTTC. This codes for CASSQAATGGNEQFF.

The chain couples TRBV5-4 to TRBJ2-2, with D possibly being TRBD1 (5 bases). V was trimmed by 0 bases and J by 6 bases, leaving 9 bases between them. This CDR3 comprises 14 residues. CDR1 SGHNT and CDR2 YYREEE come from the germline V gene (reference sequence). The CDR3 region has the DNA TGTGCCAGCAGCTTGGCCAGGGCGGCCGGGGAGCTGTTTTTT. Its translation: CASSLARAAGELFF.

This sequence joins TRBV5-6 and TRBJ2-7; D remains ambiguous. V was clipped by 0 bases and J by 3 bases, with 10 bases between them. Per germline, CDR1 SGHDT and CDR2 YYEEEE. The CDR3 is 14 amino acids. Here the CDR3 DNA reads TGTGCCAGCAGCTTGGAACAGATAAGCTACGAGCAGTACTTC. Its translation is CASSLEQISYEQYF.

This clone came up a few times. The chain's CDR3 is CASGQSNEKLFF. As DNA, the CDR3 is TGTGCCAGTGGACAGTCTAATGAAAAACTGTTTTTT. This chain connects TRBV28 to TRBJ1-4; maybe TRBD1 (6 bases). The ends were cut back, 9 bases at V and 3 bases at J, with 8 bases in the middle. There are 12 residues in the CDR3. CDR1 MDHEN and CDR2 SYDVKM come from the germline V gene.

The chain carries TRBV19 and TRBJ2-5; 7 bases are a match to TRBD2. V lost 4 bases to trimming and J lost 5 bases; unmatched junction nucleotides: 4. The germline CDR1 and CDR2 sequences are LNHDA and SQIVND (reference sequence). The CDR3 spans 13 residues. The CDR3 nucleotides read TGTGCCAGTAGTAGGCAGGGAGGGGAGACCCAGTACTTC. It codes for CASSRQGGETQYF.

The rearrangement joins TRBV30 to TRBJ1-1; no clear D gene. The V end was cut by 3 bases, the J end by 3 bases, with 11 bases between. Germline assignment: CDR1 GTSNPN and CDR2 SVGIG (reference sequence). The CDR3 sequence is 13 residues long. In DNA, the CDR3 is TGTGCCTGGAGACGGGATAGGGACACTGAAGCTTTCTTT. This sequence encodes CAWRRDRDTEAFF.

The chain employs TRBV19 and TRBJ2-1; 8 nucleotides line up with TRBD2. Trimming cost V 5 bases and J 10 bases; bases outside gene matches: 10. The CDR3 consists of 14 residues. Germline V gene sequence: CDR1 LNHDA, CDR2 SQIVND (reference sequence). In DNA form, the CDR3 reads TGTGCCAGTAGTCTCGGGGGGGCGATAGTGGAGCAGTTCTTC. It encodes CASSLGGAIVEQFF. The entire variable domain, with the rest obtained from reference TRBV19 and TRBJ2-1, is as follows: DGGITQSPKYLFRKEGQNVTLSCEQNLNHDAMYWYRQDPGQGLRLIYYSQIVNDFQKGDIAEGYSVSREKKESFPLTVTSAQKNPTAFYLCASSLGGAIVEQFFGPGTRLTVL.

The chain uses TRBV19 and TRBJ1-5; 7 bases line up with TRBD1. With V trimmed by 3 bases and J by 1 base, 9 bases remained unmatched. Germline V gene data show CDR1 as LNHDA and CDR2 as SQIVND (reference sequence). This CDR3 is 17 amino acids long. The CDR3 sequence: CASSIHPDRVSNQPQHF. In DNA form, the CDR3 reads TGTGCCAGTAGTATCCACCCCGACAGGGTGAGCAATCAGCCCCAGCATTTT.

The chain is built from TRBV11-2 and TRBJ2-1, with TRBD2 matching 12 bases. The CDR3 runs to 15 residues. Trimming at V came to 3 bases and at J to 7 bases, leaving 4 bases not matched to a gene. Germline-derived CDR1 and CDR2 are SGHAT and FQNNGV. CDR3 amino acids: CASSLGLAGLNEQFF. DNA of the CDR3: TGTGCCAGCAGCTTGGGACTAGCGGGCCTTAATGAGCAGTTCTTC.

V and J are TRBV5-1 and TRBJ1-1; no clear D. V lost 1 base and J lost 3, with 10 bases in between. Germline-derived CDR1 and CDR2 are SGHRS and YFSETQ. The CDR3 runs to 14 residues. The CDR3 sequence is CASSLNGEDTEAFF. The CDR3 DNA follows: TGCGCCAGCAGCTTGAATGGGGAGGACACTGAAGCTTTCTTT.